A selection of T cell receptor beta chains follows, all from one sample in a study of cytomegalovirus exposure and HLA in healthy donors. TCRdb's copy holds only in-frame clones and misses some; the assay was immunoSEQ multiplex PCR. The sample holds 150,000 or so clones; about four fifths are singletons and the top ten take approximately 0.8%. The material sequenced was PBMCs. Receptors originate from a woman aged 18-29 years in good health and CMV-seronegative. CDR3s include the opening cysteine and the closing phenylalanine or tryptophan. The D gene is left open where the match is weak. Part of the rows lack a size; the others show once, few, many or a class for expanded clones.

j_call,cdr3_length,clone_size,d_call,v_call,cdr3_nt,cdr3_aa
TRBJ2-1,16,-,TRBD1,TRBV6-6,TGTGCCAGCAGTCAGGCCGGGACAGGGGAACGACTTGAGCAGTTCTTC,CASSQAGTGERLEQFF
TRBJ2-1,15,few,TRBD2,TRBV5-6,TGTGCCAGCAGGCCTACTAGCGGGACATACAATGAGCAGTTCTTC,CASRPTSGTYNEQFF
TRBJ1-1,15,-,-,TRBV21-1,TGTGCCAGCAGCAAATCGGGGGGGCAGAACACTGAAGCTTTCTTT,CASSKSGGQNTEAFF
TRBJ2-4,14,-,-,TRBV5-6,TGTGCCAGCAGCGACCAGGGGAGTGAGGACATTCAGTACTTC,CASSDQGSEDIQYF
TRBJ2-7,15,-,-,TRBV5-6,TGTGCCAGCAGCTTGTGGGGACTCCCTAGATCCGAGCAGTACTTC,CASSLWGLPRSEQYF
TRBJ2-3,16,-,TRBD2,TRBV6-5,TGTGCCAGCAGTTCCACCGTAGCGGGAGGGCCAGATACGCAGTATTTT,CASSSTVAGGPDTQYF
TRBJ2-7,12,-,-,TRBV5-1,TGCGCCAGCAATCACCAGGACTACGAGCAGTACTTC,CASNHQDYEQYF
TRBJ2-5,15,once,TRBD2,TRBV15,TGTGCCACCAGTGTCGGGGGGGGTCGCCAAGAGACCCAGTACTTC,CATSVGGGRQETQYF
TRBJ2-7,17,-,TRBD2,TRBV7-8,TGTGCCAGCAGCGGCCCGGGGGGGCGGGAAGCCTCCTACGAGCAGTACTTC,CASSGPGGREASYEQYF
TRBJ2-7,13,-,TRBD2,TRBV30,TGTGCCTGGAGCATGACTAGCGTATACGAGCAGTACTTC,CAWSMTSVYEQYF
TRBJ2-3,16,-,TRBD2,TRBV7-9,TGTGCCAGCAGCACCCAGCGGGAGCGGGACACAGATACGCAGTATTTT,CASSTQRERDTDTQYF
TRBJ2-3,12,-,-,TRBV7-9,TGTGCCAGCAGCTACTTCACAGATACGCAGTATTTT,CASSYFTDTQYF
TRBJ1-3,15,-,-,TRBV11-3,TGTGCCAGCAGCTTAGCTTACAGCTCTGGAAACACCATATATTTT,CASSLAYSSGNTIYF
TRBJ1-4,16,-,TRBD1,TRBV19,TGTGCCAGTAGTACCTCCACTCCGGGACAGAGTGAAAAACTGTTTTTT,CASSTSTPGQSEKLFF
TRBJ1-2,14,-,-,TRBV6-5,TGTGCCAGCATCCCCGGGGGGCTAACGGTGGGCTACACCTTC,CASIPGGLTVGYTF
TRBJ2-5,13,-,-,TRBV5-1,TGCGCCAGCTCCAAGGGGGGGCAAGAGACCCAGTACTTC,CASSKGGQETQYF
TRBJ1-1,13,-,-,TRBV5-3,TGTGCCAGAAGGTCAAGGGGGAACACTGAAGCTTTCTTT,CARRSRGNTEAFF
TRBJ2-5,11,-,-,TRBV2,TGTGCCAGCAGTGGTTCTATGGCCCAGTACTTC,CASSGSMAQYF
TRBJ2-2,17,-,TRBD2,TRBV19,TGTGCCAGTAGTATCTCCACTAGCGGAGTTTTTACCGGGGAGCTGTTTTTT,CASSISTSGVFTGELFF
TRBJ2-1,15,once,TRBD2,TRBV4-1,TGCGCCAGCAGCTCTCTAGCGGGAGGTAGCGATGAGCAGTTCTTC,CASSSLAGGSDEQFF
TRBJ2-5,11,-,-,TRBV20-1,TGCAGTGCTTCCTCCCCAGAGACCCAGTACTTC,CSASSPETQYF
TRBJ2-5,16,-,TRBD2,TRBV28,TGTGCCAGCAGTTTAACCCTAGCGGGGGGTTCTAAGACCCAGTACTTC,CASSLTLAGGSKTQYF
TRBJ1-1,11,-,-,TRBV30,TGTGCCTGGAGTCTCGGGGCTGAAGCTTTCTTT,CAWSLGAEAFF
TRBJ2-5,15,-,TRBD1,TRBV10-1,TGCGCCAGCAGTAAGAAGGCAGGGGGTCAAGAGACCCAGTACTTC,CASSKKAGGQETQYF
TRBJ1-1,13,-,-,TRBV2,TGTGCCAGCAGCCGTTTAAGGGCGGGTGAAGCTTTCTTT,CASSRLRAGEAFF
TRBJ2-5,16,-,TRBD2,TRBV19,TGTGCCAGTACGGGGGGAGGGAGCCGGGGTCAAGAGACCCAGTACTTC,CASTGGGSRGQETQYF
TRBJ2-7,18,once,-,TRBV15,TGTGTCACCAGCAGAGGGAGAAGGGGAGCGGGTAGCTCCTACGAGCAGTACTTC,CVTSRGRRGAGSSYEQYF
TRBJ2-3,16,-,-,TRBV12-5,TGTGCTAGTGTCCGCCAGGGGGGAGAGGGCACAGATACGCAGTATTTT,CASVRQGGEGTDTQYF
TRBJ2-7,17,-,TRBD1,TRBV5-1,TGCGCCAGCAGCGCGAGGCCACCGGGACAGGGGGCACTCGAGCAGTACTTC,CASSARPPGQGALEQYF
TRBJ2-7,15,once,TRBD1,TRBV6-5,TGTGCCAGCAGCCCCACAGGGGCCCCCACCTACGAGCAGTACTTC,CASSPTGAPTYEQYF
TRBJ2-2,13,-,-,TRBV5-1,TGCGCCAGCAGCTTCACAGGGTGGAGGGAGCTGTTTTTT,CASSFTGWRELFF
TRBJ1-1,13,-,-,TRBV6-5,TGTGCCAGCAGTTACGAAAAGCACACTGAAGCTTTCTTT,CASSYEKHTEAFF
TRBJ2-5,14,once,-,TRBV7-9,TGTGCCAGCAGCCTCGGGTCGGTGCGGGGGACCCAGTACTTC,CASSLGSVRGTQYF
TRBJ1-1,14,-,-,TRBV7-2,TGTGCCAGCAGCTTCCGACAAGTGAACACTGAAGCTTTCTTT,CASSFRQVNTEAFF
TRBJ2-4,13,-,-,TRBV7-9,TGTGCCAGCAGCTTGGGGCAAAAAAACATTCAGTACTTC,CASSLGQKNIQYF
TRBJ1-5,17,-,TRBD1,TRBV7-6,TGTGCCAGCAGCTTGACGCCGAGACAGGGGGCAAATCAGCCCCAGCATTTT,CASSLTPRQGANQPQHF
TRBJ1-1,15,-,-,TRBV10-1,TGCGCCAGCACCATCCCCGGGGGTCCGAACACTGAAGCTTTCTTT,CASTIPGGPNTEAFF
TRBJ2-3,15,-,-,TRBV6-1,TGTGCCAGCCATTATGCGGCGGGAACCTCAGATACGCAGTATTTT,CASHYAAGTSDTQYF
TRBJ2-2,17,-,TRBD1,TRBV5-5,TGTGCCAGCAGCGTCGACGACAGGGGTCGAGGCACCGGGGAGCTGTTTTTT,CASSVDDRGRGTGELFF
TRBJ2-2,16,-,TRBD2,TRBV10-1,TGCGCCAGCAGTGAGCTGACTAGCGGGAGCCCCGGGGAGCTGTTTTTT,CASSELTSGSPGELFF
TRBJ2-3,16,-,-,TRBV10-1,TGCGCCAGCAGTGAGTCGAAGGGGGTATTCACAGATACGCAGTATTTT,CASSESKGVFTDTQYF
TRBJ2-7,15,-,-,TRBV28,TGTGCCAGCAGAAACTCGGGACTTAGCTCCTACGAGCAGTACTTC,CASRNSGLSSYEQYF
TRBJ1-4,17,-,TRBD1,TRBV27,TGTGCCAGCAGTGAACAGGGGATCGATGAGCTTCCAGAAAAACTGTTTTTT,CASSEQGIDELPEKLFF
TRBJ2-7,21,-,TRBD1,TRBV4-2,TGTGCCAGCAGCCGCGAACAAGGGACAAGACTTGGGGACAGGGGGACATACGAGCAGTACTTC,CASSREQGTRLGDRGTYEQYF
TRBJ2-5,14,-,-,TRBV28,TGTGCCTCCCCGCACAACGGGAATACGAGGACCCAGTACTTC,CASPHNGNTRTQYF
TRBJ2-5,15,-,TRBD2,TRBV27,TGTGCCAGCGGGACTAGCGGGAGGGCCCAAGAGACCCAGTACTTC,CASGTSGRAQETQYF
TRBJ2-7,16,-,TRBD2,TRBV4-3,TGCGCCAGCAGCTCAACGACTAGCGGGAGTCTTGGGGAGCAGTACTTC,CASSSTTSGSLGEQYF
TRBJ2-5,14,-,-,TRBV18,TGTGCCAGCTCACCGTCGGAGGGCCAAGAGACCCAGTACTTC,CASSPSEGQETQYF
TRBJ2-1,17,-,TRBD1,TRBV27,TGTGCCAGCAGTTTATCGCTAGGGCAGGGGGCTATCAATGAGCAGTTCTTC,CASSLSLGQGAINEQFF
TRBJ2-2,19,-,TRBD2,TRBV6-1,TGTGCCAGCAGTGAACCTTCCCTAGCGGGGAGCCCGAACACCGGGGAGCTGTTTTTT,CASSEPSLAGSPNTGELFF
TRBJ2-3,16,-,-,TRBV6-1,TGTGCCAGCAGTGAAGCACCAGGGGCGCCAACAGATACGCAGTATTTT,CASSEAPGAPTDTQYF
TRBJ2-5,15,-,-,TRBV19,TGTGCCAGTAGGACGAACCTAGCGATCCAAGAGACCCAGTACTTC,CASRTNLAIQETQYF
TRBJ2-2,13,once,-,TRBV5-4,TGTGCCAGCAGCGTGACAGGCACCGGGGAGCTGTTTTTT,CASSVTGTGELFF
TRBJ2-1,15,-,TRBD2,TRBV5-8,TGTGCCAGCAGCTTTTCAGCGGGACGAGGCAATGAGCAGTTCTTC,CASSFSAGRGNEQFF
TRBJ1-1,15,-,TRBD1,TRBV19,TGTGCCAGTAGCAGAACGGGACAGGGAGCCACTGAAGCTTTCTTT,CASSRTGQGATEAFF